A selection of T cell receptor beta chains follows, all from one sample in a study of beta chain features in type 1 diabetes. Only in-frame clones appear in the TCRdb table, and some are missing; sequencing was by immunoSEQ multiplex PCR. The sample consists of approximately 60,000 clones, around 50% of them appearing once. Input material: Tregs from blood. These receptors were collected from a woman aged 35 to 49 with type 1 diabetes. CDR3s include the opening cysteine and the closing phenylalanine or tryptophan. Clone size is stated in some rows and not others, as once, few, many or a class when expanded.

cdr3_aa	v_call	j_call	clone_size
CASSVGTGSFGGYTF	TRBV9	TRBJ1-2	.
CAISASWETGGELFF	TRBV10-3	TRBJ2-2	.
CASSVGSGTGGSLYGYTF	TRBV6-1	TRBJ1-2	.
CASSPLAGTYEQYF	TRBV18	TRBJ2-7	.
CASSRETVYNEQFF	TRBV27	TRBJ2-1	.
CASSITPLDRDQPQHF	TRBV19	TRBJ1-5	.
CASSLQGLNTEAFF	TRBV7-2	TRBJ1-1	few
CASSPVKAAYEQYF	TRBV18	TRBJ2-7	.
CASSLSMDQPQHF	TRBV5-8	TRBJ1-5	.
CASRVGRPTYEQYF	TRBV5-6	TRBJ2-7	.
CASARGVPNTEAFF	TRBV7-2	TRBJ1-1	.
CASSDRGGTAGGSEQYF	TRBV5-6	TRBJ2-7	.
CATGQGDYGYTF	TRBV6-5	TRBJ1-2	once
CATRQGAEKLFF	TRBV19	TRBJ1-4	.
CASRHAGLGQPQHF	TRBV19	TRBJ1-5	few
CASSPSREQPQHF	TRBV18	TRBJ1-5	few
CASSLGQGASDTQYF	TRBV7-3	TRBJ2-3	.
CASSPLQTGSNQPQHF	TRBV18	TRBJ1-5	.